A single sample gave rise to the 28 T cell receptor beta chains below, sequenced in a study of T cell responses to AZD1222 COVID-19 vaccine (dated by TCRdb to the early 2020s). The library relied on the immunoSEQ multiplex PCR assay. TCRdb limited this immuneACCESS table to in-frame rearrangements with V and J called. A share of clones is missing; checked studies link under half to unresolved V genes, and the rest is unexplained. Counted in this sample were approximately 150,000 clones; roughly 93% of them appeared once. Of the sample, roughly 5.6% is held by the ten largest clones. Sample time point, as interpreted from the label and publication: baseline before first vaccination. This specimen consisted of peripheral blood, obtained on day 0 of AZD1222 vaccination. These receptors were collected from an adult in good health.

This chain joins TRBV14 and TRBJ2-1, with D unresolved. The V gene's germline CDR1 is SGHDN and CDR2 FVKESK. Trimming took 5 bases from V and 4 from J, leaving 15 bases between them. The CDR3 has 15 amino acids. CDR3 loop: CASSVIAVLYNEQFF. CDR3 DNA sequence: TGTGCCAGCAGCGTTATCGCGGTGTTATACAATGAGCAGTTCTTC.

J is TRBJ2-1 and V is TRBV4-1; 12 bases map to TRBD2. The CDR3 totals 16 residues. Germline-derived CDR1 and CDR2 are MGHRA and YSYEKL. Trimming at V came to 3 bases and at J to 3 bases, leaving 3 bases not matched to a gene. CDR3 bases: TGCGCCAGCAGCCAGCAACTAGCGGGAGGCTACAATGAGCAGTTCTTC. Amino acid sequence: CASSQQLAGGYNEQFF.

V is TRBV11-3 and J is TRBJ2-5; D is ambiguous. Germline loops: CDR1 SGHNT, CDR2 YENEEA. This CDR3 has 15 amino acids. V lost 1 base to trimming and J lost 0 bases, with 9 bases between them. CDR3 sequence (DNA): TGTGCCAGCAGCTTAGGCACTACCAACCAAGAGACCCAGTACTTC. Translation gives CASSLGTTNQETQYF.

The chain carries TRBV4-3 and TRBJ1-2, with TRBD1 matching 10 bases. Germline V gene sequence: CDR1 LGHNA, CDR2 YSLEER. The trim removed 0 bases at V and 12 bases at J, leaving 7 bases unmatched. The CDR3 is 14 amino acids. CDR3 DNA: TGCGCCAGCAGCCAAGATAGTCGGACAGGGGGAAACACCTTC. Residues: CASSQDSRTGGNTF.

The rearrangement uses TRBV29-1 and TRBJ2-3; no reliable D call. V was shortened by 3 bases and J by 0 bases, with 7 bases between the two germline ends. This CDR3 is built from 13 residues. Per germline, CDR1 SQVTM and CDR2 ANQGSEA. CDR3: CSVEGLSTDTQYF. CDR3 coding DNA: TGCAGCGTTGAGGGTCTCAGCACAGATACGCAGTATTTT.

The rearrangement joins TRBV30 to TRBJ2-7; perhaps TRBD1 as D (5 bases). CDR1 and CDR2 (germline): GTSNPN, SVGIG (reference sequence). The CDR3 consists of 12 residues. V lost 5 bases, J lost 3 bases, and 11 bases lay in between. This chain's CDR3 is CAWSRVDYEQYF. CDR3 in DNA: TGTGCCTGGTCCAGGGTAGACTACGAGCAGTACTTC.

The rearrangement uses TRBV7-9 and TRBJ2-3; 11 positions match TRBD2. J lost 2 bases, V lost 5 bases, and 3 bases had no gene match. The germline CDR1 and CDR2 sequences are SEHNR and FQNEAQ (reference sequence). The CDR3 extends over 15 amino acids. The CDR3 bases are TGTGCCAGCAGCAGACTAGCGGGACTCACAGATACGCAGTATTTT. Translation: CASSRLAGLTDTQYF.

The chain couples TRBV28 to TRBJ2-4, with D possibly TRBD1 on 6 matching bases. The germline V and J ends were trimmed by 6 bases and 0 bases, with 12 bases remaining between them. The CDR3 has 15 residues. Germline V gene sequence: CDR1 MDHEN, CDR2 SYDVKM. CDR3 loop: CASRDQGLAKNIQYF. CDR3 bases: TGTGCCAGCAGGGATCAGGGGCTAGCCAAAAACATTCAGTACTTC.

The gene calls are TRBV6-1 and TRBJ1-5; 7 bases are shared with TRBD1. From germline, CDR1 is MNHNS and CDR2 SASEGT. CDR3 length equals 16 residues. V lost 1 base and J lost 7; bases outside the gene matches: 10. CDR3 in amino acids: CASSEGDRAARQPQHF. Here the CDR3 DNA reads TGTGCCAGCAGTGAAGGAGACAGGGCCGCGCGGCAGCCCCAGCATTTT.

As DNA, the CDR3 is TGTGCCAGCAGTTACGAGTTTAATCAGTACTTC. Its translation is CASSYEFNQYF. The chain uses TRBV6-2 or TRBV6-3 and TRBJ2-7; D is unclear. Between the trimmed V and J ends, which lost 2 bases and 10 bases, there was a span of 9 bases. This CDR3 spans 11 amino acids. CDR1 and CDR2 from the germline V gene are MNHEY and SVGEGT.

The chain links TRBV27 to TRBJ2-3; D possibly matches TRBD1 or TRBD2 (6 bases each). The V and J ends lost 5 bases and 3 bases respectively, with 18 bases between them. The CDR3 is 16 amino acids. Germline V gives CDR1 MNHEY, CDR2 SMNVEV (reference sequence). The CDR3 region is CASSLLQGGSTDTQYF. DNA for the CDR3: TGTGCCAGCAGTCTATTACAGGGAGGATCGACAGATACGCAGTATTTT.

The chain joins TRBV9 to TRBJ1-1; D possibly corresponds to TRBD1 (6 bases). The V end was cut by 4 bases, the J end by 8 bases, with 12 bases between. The CDR3 extends over 12 amino acids. Germline CDR1 SGDLS, CDR2 YYNGEE. This CDR3 is CASSTRTGEAFF. CDR3 bases: TGTGCCAGCAGCACAAGAACAGGGGAAGCTTTCTTT. Based on the CDR3 plus reference TRBV9 and TRBJ1-1, the full variable domain is DSGVTQTPKHLITATGQRVTLRCSPRSGDLSVYWYQQSLDQGLQFLIQYYNGEERAKGNILERFSAQQFPDLHSELNLSSLELGDSALYFCASSTRTGEAFFGQGTRLTVV.

The chain is built from TRBV10-3 and TRBJ1-5; no definite D call. The CDR3 runs 13 residues. Trimming stripped 2 bases from V and 5 bases from J, with 7 bases between. CDR1 and CDR2 from the germline V gene are ENHRY and SYGVKD. CDR3 in DNA: TGTGCCATCAGTGAGCTAGGAGATCAGCCCCAGCATTTT. Translated, it gives CAISELGDQPQHF.

This sequence joins TRBV11-2 and TRBJ2-7, with 13 bases aligning to TRBD2. The CDR3 length is 16 residues. Trimming at V came to 2 bases and at J to 6 bases, leaving 7 bases not matched to a gene. Per the germline V gene, CDR1 is SGHAT and CDR2 is FQNNGV. CDR3 residues: CASSLPTSGGALEQYF. The DNA for the CDR3 is TGTGCCAGCAGCTTACCAACTAGCGGGGGGGCACTCGAGCAGTACTTC.

The chain employs TRBV27 and TRBJ2-5; 9 bases line up with TRBD2. This CDR3 spans 14 amino acids. V trimming: 2 bases; J trimming: 5 bases; junction bases outside the gene matches: 3. Germline values: CDR1 MNHEY, CDR2 SMNVEV (reference sequence). DNA for the CDR3: TGTGCCAGCAGTTTACGTACTAGCGGGGAGACCCAGTACTTC. It is translated as CASSLRTSGETQYF.

The J gene is TRBJ1-1, the V gene TRBV7-2, with TRBD1 as a possible D gene (6 bases). Germline values: CDR1 SGHTA, CDR2 FQGNSA. Trimming removed 6 bases at V and 8 bases at J, with 19 bases between. The CDR3 extends over 14 amino acids. CDR3 region: CASRPGHSPREAFF. Here the CDR3 DNA reads TGTGCCAGCAGGCCGGGACATAGTCCCCGAGAAGCTTTCTTT.

The V and J genes are TRBV25-1 and TRBJ1-6; D unresolved. V was trimmed by 2 bases and J by 3 bases, leaving 8 bases between them. Germline-derived CDR1 and CDR2 are MGHDK and SYGVNS. CDR3 length: 15 residues. The CDR3 nucleotides are TGTGCCAGCAGTGAAAGTAAGGGCTATAATTCACCCCTCCACTTT. Translation: CASSESKGYNSPLHF.

The V gene is TRBV29-1, the J gene TRBJ1-2; 8 nucleotides agree with TRBD1. V shed 6 bases and J 2 bases; nucleotides not matched to a gene: 11. Germline CDR1 is SQVTM and CDR2 is ANQGSEA. This CDR3 has 15 amino acids. As DNA, the CDR3 is TGCAGCGTCCCGGACAGGGACGGGGGAAACTATGGCTACACCTTC. It yields the protein CSVPDRDGGNYGYTF.

The chain is built from TRBV19 and TRBJ1-6; D call uncertain. The germline V gene encodes CDR1 LNHDA and CDR2 SQIVND (reference sequence). Trimming stripped 3 bases from V and 9 bases from J, with 9 bases between. CDR3 length equals 13 residues. This CDR3 is CASSISNGSPLHF. The DNA of the CDR3 is TGTGCCAGTAGTATTTCGAACGGTTCACCCCTCCACTTT.

The rearrangement uses TRBV10-3 and TRBJ1-5, with TRBD1 as a possible D gene (6 bases). V lost 8 bases, J lost 5 bases, and 13 bases lay in between. In germline, CDR1 is ENHRY, CDR2 SYGVKD. The CDR3 is 13 residues long. This CDR3 reads CAIGAGVDQPQHF. CDR3 in DNA: TGTGCCATCGGGGCAGGGGTGGATCAGCCCCAGCATTTT.

The chain combines TRBV7-2 with TRBJ2-5; D may be TRBD2 (5 bases). Looked up from germline, CDR1 is SGHTA and CDR2 is FQGNSA. Trimming removed 1 base at V and 5 bases at J, with 11 bases between. There are 14 residues in the CDR3. DNA of the CDR3: TGTGCCAGCAGCTTAGGTACGGGAATCGAGACCCAGTACTTC. Its protein is CASSLGTGIETQYF.

This chain connects TRBV4-1 to TRBJ1-5, with D unresolved. V gave up 0 bases and J gave up 4 bases, with 10 bases separating them. The V gene's germline CDR1 is MGHRA and CDR2 YSYEKL. This CDR3 has 15 amino acids. In DNA, the CDR3 is TGCGCCAGCAGCCAAGATATACGGATAAATCAGCCCCAGCATTTT. It specifies CASSQDIRINQPQHF.

V usage is TRBV6-4 and J usage is TRBJ2-2; D ambiguous. Germline V gene lookup returns CDR1 MRHNA and CDR2 SNTAGT. The CDR3 extends over 13 amino acids. V gave up 6 bases and J gave up 7 bases, with 12 bases separating them. CDR3 region: CASRQSVGGELFF. In nucleotides, the CDR3 is TGTGCCAGCAGGCAATCGGTGGGCGGGGAGCTGTTTTTT.

This sequence joins TRBV29-1 and TRBJ2-5; no firm D call. V was shortened by 6 bases and J by 5 bases, with 13 bases between the two germline ends. Germline CDR1 SQVTM, CDR2 ANQGSEA. This CDR3 is 12 amino acids long. The CDR3 DNA follows: TGCAGCGTCTCATGGGATTATGAGACCCAGTACTTC. Translation: CSVSWDYETQYF. The whole variable domain, filled in from reference TRBV29-1 and TRBJ2-5, reads SAVISQKPSRDICQRGTSLTIQCQVDSQVTMMFWYRQQPGQSLTLIATANQGSEATYESGFVIDKFPISRPNLTFSTLTVSNMSPEDSSIYLCSVSWDYETQYFGPGTRLLVL.

This clone has only one observation. The chain carries TRBV7-9 and TRBJ2-7, with TRBD2 identical over 7 bases. CDR1 SEHNR and CDR2 FQNEAQ come from the germline V gene (reference sequence). The CDR3 consists of 16 residues. Trimming removed 0 bases from V and 2 bases from J; junction bases left unmatched: 7. CDR3 nucleotides: TGTGCCAGCAGCTTAGCCCTAGCGGCGGGTCCCTACGAGCAGTACTTC. It yields the protein CASSLALAAGPYEQYF. Based on the CDR3 plus reference TRBV7-9 and TRBJ2-7, the full variable domain is DTGVSQNPRHKITKRGQNVTFRCDPISEHNRLYWYRQTLGQGPEFLTYFQNEAQLEKSRLLSDRFSAERPKGSFSTLEIQRTEQGDSAMYLCASSLALAAGPYEQYFGPGTRLTVT.

This clone occurred once. The CDR3 DNA follows: TGTGCCAGCAGCCCTGGCCTCGGCGGGGTAGAGACCCAGTACTTC. Protein: CASSPGLGGVETQYF. The J gene is TRBJ2-5, the V gene TRBV11-2; weak D call: TRBD2 (6 bases). The CDR3 is 15 amino acids. Deletions cut 5 bases from V and 4 bases from J, with 17 bases between. The germline gives CDR1 SGHAT, CDR2 FQNNGV. Full variable domain (missing parts from reference TRBV11-2 and TRBJ2-5): EAGVAQSPRYKIIEKRQSVAFWCNPISGHATLYWYQQILGQGPKLLIQFQNNGVVDDSQLPKDRFSAERLKGVDSTLKIQPAKLEDSAVYLCASSPGLGGVETQYFGPGTRLLVL.

This chain connects TRBV4-3 to TRBJ2-7; 7 bases line up with TRBD2. The germline V gene encodes CDR1 LGHNA and CDR2 YSLEER. The CDR3 runs 17 residues. Trimming took 1 base from V and 1 from J; bases not matched to a gene: 10. Here the CDR3 reads CASSQGRGLPRSYEQYF. CDR3 nucleotide sequence: TGCGCCAGCAGCCAAGGTAGGGGACTACCCAGATCCTACGAGCAGTACTTC.

The chain combines TRBV19 with TRBJ1-5; D is perhaps TRBD1 (6 bases). CDR1 is LNHDA and CDR2 is SQIVND in the germline V gene (reference sequence). Deletions cut 1 base from V and 4 bases from J, with 14 bases between. The CDR3 totals 16 residues. The CDR3 region is CASSIVFRGGNQPQHF. CDR3 bases: TGTGCCAGTAGTATAGTTTTCAGGGGTGGAAATCAGCCCCAGCATTTT.